This T cell receptor (beta chain) appears in the sequencing data of a study of OX40 agonist ivuxolimab in advanced cancers. Whole-study findings and limits: Expanded clones were, on average, more numerous in CD8+ T cells than in CD4+. Clonal expansion by week 6 occurred in CD4+ and CD8+ blood T cells (at 0.1 to 3.0 mg/kg).

This clone came up a few times. The antigen remains unidentified. The table came from immunoSEQ multiplex PCR; TCRdb's copy has only in-frame clones and leaves some out. The sample lists 35,000 to 55,000 clones, 70% to 90% occurring once. The trim removed 6 bases at V and 5 bases at J, leaving 8 bases unmatched. The V gene's germline CDR1 is SNHLY and CDR2 FYNNEI. The CDR3 spans 15 residues. The V and J genes are TRBV2 and TRBJ1-5; 9 bases fit TRBD1. This sequence originates from an adult with an advanced solid tumor such as melanoma, head and neck, liver or kidney cancer. The sample here was CD4+ or CD8+ T cells sorted from blood, taken in a trial of the OX40 agonist ivuxolimab. CDR3 nucleotide sequence: TGTGCCAGCAGCGTGGGACAGGGCTATCATCAGCCCCAGCATTTT. Translation: CASSVGQGYHQPQHF.